This TCR beta chain came from a study of T cells in Graves' hyperthyroidism and ophthalmopathy. Overall study results and limits: Appearing also in blood were most of the thyroid clonotypes expanded above 0.001. Ophthalmopathy prediction by the model preceded onset by a median approximately six months.

Comment on this clonotype: Its specificity is unknown.

Per germline, CDR1 MNHNS and CDR2 SASEGT. The ends were cut back, 7 bases at V and 7 bases at J, with 16 bases in the middle. CDR3 length equals 14 residues. Amplification yielded TCR beta CDR3 regions, with RNA transcripts as the source. First-round RT-PCR with HTBI primers amplified the TCR CDR3 region. TCRdb reprocessed the multiplex PCR reads via MiXCR and lists one record per CDR3 protein. This table has about 600,000 distinct CDR3 sequences, 15% to 20% appearing once. Under 3 months was the duration of disease in ophthalmopathy patients, who also had a Clinical Activity Score of at least 3 and a NOSPECS grade of at least 4.

The sample taken for sequencing was blood. V usage is TRBV6-1 and J usage is TRBJ2-2; D unclear. The clonotype comes from a woman aged 40 to 49 with Graves' ophthalmopathy. DNA for the CDR3: TGTGCCAGCATCAAGACACCGAGTAACGGGGAGCTGTTTTTT. Protein: CASIKTPSNGELFF.